One and the same sample provided the 22 T cell receptor beta chains below, sequenced in a study of siplizumab effects on memory and regulatory T cells. Repertoires were generated with immunoSEQ multiplex PCR, while TCRdb's copy carries only in-frame clones and drops some. This table has about 10,000 clones, around 40% appearing once. Coculture of the mixed lymphocyte reaction cells took place at 37 degrees C and lasted more than five days. No antigens are known for them. Sequencing was carried out using CFSE-low (dividing) CD4+ T cells sorted from an allogeneic mixed lymphocyte reaction. These receptors originate from a human donor in good health; the cells came from an allogeneic mixed lymphocyte reaction.

This chain connects TRBV11-2 to TRBJ2-7; the D gene is possibly TRBD1 (6 bases). V was shortened by 2 bases and J by 3 bases, with 20 bases between the two germline ends. The CDR3 totals 17 residues. CDR1 SGHAT and CDR2 FQNNGV come from the germline V gene. The CDR3 spells CASSLFPNRDISYEQYF. CDR3 coding DNA: TGTGCCAGCAGCTTATTCCCAAATCGGGACATTAGCTACGAGCAGTACTTC.

This clone counts as medium-sized. The rearrangement uses TRBV7-2 and TRBJ2-1; no reliable D call. V was shortened by 2 bases and J by 0 bases, with 8 bases between the two germline ends. Looked up from germline, CDR1 is SGHTA and CDR2 is FQGNSA. CDR3 length: 15 residues. The chain's CDR3 is CASSLQRSSYNEQFF. The CDR3 DNA is TGTGCCAGCAGCTTACAGCGAAGCTCCTACAATGAGCAGTTCTTC. Using reference TRBV7-2 and TRBJ2-1 for the parts outside the CDR3, the full variable domain is GAGVSQSPSNKVTEKGKDVELRCDPISGHTALYWYRQSLGQGLEFLIYFQGNSAPDKSGLPSDRFSAERTGGSVSTLTIQRTQQEDSAVYLCASSLQRSSYNEQFFGPGTRLTVL.

In its sample, this clone was seen a few times. V and J are TRBV6-5 and TRBJ2-2, with D perhaps being TRBD1 or TRBD2 (5 bases each). The CDR3 contains 13 residues. Between the trimmed V and J ends, which lost 4 bases and 6 bases, there was a span of 9 bases. Germline loops: CDR1 MNHEY, CDR2 SVGAGI. CDR3 amino acids: CASSSLGAGELFF. The CDR3, as DNA: TGTGCCAGCAGTTCCCTGGGGGCCGGGGAGCTGTTTTTT.

The chain recombines TRBV10-3 with TRBJ2-7; D gene uncertain. Germline-derived CDR1 and CDR2 are ENHRY and SYGVKD. The CDR3 has 12 residues. Between the trimmed V and J ends, which lost 3 bases and 3 bases, there was a span of 6 bases. CDR3 residues: CAISEVSYEQYF. CDR3 bases: TGTGCCATCAGTGAAGTAAGCTACGAGCAGTACTTC.

The table lists this clone with a count of one. At one boundary the junction diverges from the germline segment, which might be a read error. The chain combines TRBV5-3 with TRBJ2-3; 9 bases are shared with TRBD2. TRBV5-3 is treated as an ORF (open reading frame) with a function not yet certain. The CDR3 is made up of 14 amino acids. CDR3 coding DNA: TGTGCCAGCAGCTTAGCGGGAGTTCGGGATACGCAGTATTTT. It specifies CASSLAGVRDTQYF.

This chain uses TRBV9 with TRBJ2-2; 9 bases are shared with TRBD2. Losses at the gene ends were 3 bases for V and 7 bases for J; bases not matched to a gene: 13. The CDR3 covers 17 residues. CDR1 and CDR2 (germline): SGDLS, YYNGEE. The DNA for the CDR3 is TGTGCCAGCAGCGCGTATCGCGGTAGCGGGAGTGACGGGGAGCTGTTTTTT. As protein: CASSAYRGSGSDGELFF.

This clone was recorded a few times. This CDR3 is CAISWTVAYEQYF. The CDR3 DNA sequence: TGTGCCATCAGTTGGACAGTGGCCTACGAGCAGTACTTC. The chain employs TRBV10-3 and TRBJ2-7, with a possible D match to TRBD1 (6 bases). Germline CDR1 is ENHRY and CDR2 is SYGVKD. The CDR3 is made up of 13 amino acids. V was trimmed by 5 bases and J by 2 bases, leaving 10 bases between them.

This clone was detected a few times. The chain links TRBV6-1 to TRBJ2-2; 8 bases align to TRBD2. There are 15 residues in the CDR3. Germline CDR1 and CDR2: MNHNS and SASEGT. Trimming cost V 2 bases and J 6 bases; bases outside gene matches: 5. CDR3 sequence: CASSEYGRGAGELFF. CDR3 in DNA: TGTGCCAGCAGTGAATACGGGAGGGGGGCCGGGGAGCTGTTTTTT.

V is TRBV6-5 and J is TRBJ1-4; D gene ambiguous. The germline V and J ends were trimmed by 10 bases and 7 bases, with 19 bases remaining between them. This CDR3 is 14 amino acids long. Germline CDR1 reads MNHEY; CDR2 reads SVGAGI. The CDR3 coding sequence is TGTGCCACCAGAAGGGTCGGAGAGGGTGAAAAACTGTTTTTT. Translating it yields CATRRVGEGEKLFF.

By frequency in the sample, this clone is medium-sized. The chain joins TRBV7-9 to TRBJ1-2; the D is unclear. Germline values: CDR1 SEHNR, CDR2 FQNEAQ (reference sequence). The CDR3 spans 13 residues. V shed 5 bases and J shed 2 bases, with 9 bases lying between them. The CDR3 DNA sequence: TGTGCCAGCAGCCCTGGATCAAACTATGGCTACACCTTC. Translated: CASSPGSNYGYTF.

This clone was found a few times. The V call is TRBV25-1, the J call TRBJ1-2; D is uncertain. Trimming left V 7 bases short and J 2 bases short, with 14 bases between. Germline V gene lookup returns CDR1 MGHDK and CDR2 SYGVNS. The CDR3 has 14 residues. As DNA, the CDR3 is TGTGCCAGCACTAAGACTGGACGGAACTATGGCTACACCTTC. Residues: CASTKTGRNYGYTF.

Note on this clone: The sample holds other DNA sequences that translate to the same CDR3. The CDR3 sequence: CASSYVYGSANTGELFF. CDR3 nucleotides: TGTGCCAGCAGTTACGTTTATGGGAGCGCGAACACCGGGGAGCTGTTTTTT. The rearrangement uses TRBV27 and TRBJ2-2; D possibly corresponds to TRBD2 (5 bases). V gave up 4 bases and J gave up 0 bases, with 15 bases separating them. Germline V gene sequence: CDR1 MNHEY, CDR2 SMNVEV (reference sequence). The CDR3 is 17 amino acids.

This chain connects TRBV14 to TRBJ2-1; D is perhaps TRBD2 (6 bases). CDR3 size: 15 residues. Germline CDR1 SGHDN, CDR2 FVKESK. V lost 0 bases and J lost 8, with 14 bases in between. As DNA, the CDR3 is TGTGCCAGCAGCCAAGATTACGGGAGAGGGGATGAGCAGTTCTTC. Its protein product is CASSQDYGRGDEQFF. The whole variable domain, remainder taken from reference TRBV14 and TRBJ2-1, is EAGVTQFPSHSVIEKGQTVTLRCDPISGHDNLYWYRRVMGKEIKFLLHFVKESKQDESGMPNNRFLAERTGGTYSTLKVQPAELEDSGVYFCASSQDYGRGDEQFFGPGTRLTVL.

The V and J genes are TRBV5-1 and TRBJ2-3; D perhaps matches TRBD2 (5 bases). In germline, CDR1 is SGHRS, CDR2 YFSETQ. The length of the CDR3 is 16 residues. V was clipped by 4 bases and J by 2 bases, with 17 bases between them. This CDR3 reads CASSLRVSAPTDTQYF. CDR3 sequence (DNA): TGCGCCAGCAGCCTGAGGGTCTCCGCACCCACAGATACGCAGTATTTT.

The chain combines TRBV6-1 with TRBJ1-6, with D uncertain. This CDR3 has 14 amino acids. Germline lookup yields CDR1 MNHNS and CDR2 SASEGT. V lost 2 bases and J 7 bases, leaving 9 bases between the germline ends. In nucleotides, the CDR3 is TGTGCCAGCAGTGAACAGGTTGCCAATTCACCCCTCCACTTT. Protein sequence: CASSEQVANSPLHF.

The rearrangement joins TRBV7-2 to TRBJ2-3; the D is unclear. Looked up from germline, CDR1 is SGHTA and CDR2 is FQGNSA. Trimming removed 4 bases at V and 2 bases at J, with 10 bases between. This CDR3 spans 14 amino acids. The CDR3 protein is CASSSLGPTDTQYF. CDR3 sequence (DNA): TGTGCCAGCAGCTCCCTCGGCCCCACAGATACGCAGTATTTT.

This chain links TRBV7-6 with TRBJ2-7; TRBD2 matches 9 bases. The germline V gene has CDR1 SGHVS and CDR2 FNYEAQ. This CDR3 contains 14 residues. Losses at the gene ends were 4 bases for V and 3 bases for J; bases not matched to a gene: 4. CDR3: CASSSGSGSYEQYF. The CDR3 nucleotides are TGTGCCAGCAGCTCAGGTAGCGGGAGCTACGAGCAGTACTTC.

This clone was detected only once. This chain joins TRBV30 and TRBJ1-2, with no clear D. V dropped 2 bases and J dropped 7 bases, with 8 bases sitting between them. Germline assignment: CDR1 GTSNPN and CDR2 SVGIG (reference sequence). The CDR3 loop spans 11 amino acids. CDR3 protein: CAWSTTIGYTF. In DNA, the CDR3 is TGTGCCTGGAGTACGACCATTGGCTACACCTTC.

V usage is TRBV7-8 and J usage is TRBJ2-1; D remains unclear. The CDR3 spans 13 residues. The V and J ends lost 6 bases and 1 base respectively, with 7 bases between them. From germline, CDR1 is SGHVS and CDR2 FQNEAQ. CDR3 amino acids: CASSYQSYNEQFF. The CDR3 DNA reads as TGTGCCAGCAGTTACCAATCCTACAATGAGCAGTTCTTC.

The V call is TRBV5-1, the J call TRBJ2-1, with TRBD2 matching 12 bases. This CDR3 spans 17 amino acids. From germline, CDR1 is SGHRS and CDR2 YFSETQ. J gave up 7 bases and V 3 bases, and 11 bases lay outside the gene matches. The CDR3 loop reads CASSSGVGLAGPNEQFF. CDR3 in DNA: TGCGCCAGCAGCTCAGGAGTAGGACTAGCGGGACCAAATGAGCAGTTCTTC.

This clone appeared a few times. The V gene is TRBV7-9, the J gene TRBJ2-7; TRBD1 matches 7 bases. V shed 4 bases, J shed 3 bases, and the junction held 0 bases outside the gene matches. Germline values: CDR1 SEHNR, CDR2 FQNEAQ (reference sequence). The CDR3 contains 12 residues. CDR3 coding DNA: TGTGCCAGCAGCTGGGACAGCTACGAGCAGTACTTC. It yields the protein CASSWDSYEQYF.

By sample fraction, this clone is medium-sized (0.01 to 0.1%). The chain is built from TRBV5-8 and TRBJ1-5, with 7 positions matching TRBD1. Trimming removed 4 bases from V and 0 bases from J; junction bases left unmatched: 10. Germline V gives CDR1 SGHTS, CDR2 YDEGEE. This CDR3 contains 17 residues. The CDR3: CASSDVWTGYSNQPQHF. As DNA, the CDR3 is TGTGCCAGCAGCGATGTTTGGACAGGCTATAGCAATCAGCCCCAGCATTTT.